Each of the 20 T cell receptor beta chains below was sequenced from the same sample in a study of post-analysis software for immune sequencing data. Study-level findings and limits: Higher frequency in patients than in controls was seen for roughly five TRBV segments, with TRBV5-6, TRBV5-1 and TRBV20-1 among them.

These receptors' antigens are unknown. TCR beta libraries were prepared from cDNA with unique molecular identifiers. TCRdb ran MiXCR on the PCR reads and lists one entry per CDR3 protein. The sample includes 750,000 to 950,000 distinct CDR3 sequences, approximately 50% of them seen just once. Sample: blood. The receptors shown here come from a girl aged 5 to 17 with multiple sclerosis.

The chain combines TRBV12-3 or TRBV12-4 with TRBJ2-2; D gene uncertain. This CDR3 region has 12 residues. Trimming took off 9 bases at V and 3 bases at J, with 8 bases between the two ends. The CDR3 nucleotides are TGTGCCAGTCATGGGGACACCGGGGAGCTGTTTTTT. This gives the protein CASHGDTGELFF.

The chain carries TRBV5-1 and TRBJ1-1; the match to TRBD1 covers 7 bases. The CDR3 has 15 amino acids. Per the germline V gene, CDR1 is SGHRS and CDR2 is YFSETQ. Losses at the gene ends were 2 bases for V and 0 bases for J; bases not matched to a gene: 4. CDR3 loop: CASSFGRGMNTEAFF. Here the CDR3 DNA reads TGCGCCAGCAGCTTCGGCAGGGGGATGAACACTGAAGCTTTCTTT.

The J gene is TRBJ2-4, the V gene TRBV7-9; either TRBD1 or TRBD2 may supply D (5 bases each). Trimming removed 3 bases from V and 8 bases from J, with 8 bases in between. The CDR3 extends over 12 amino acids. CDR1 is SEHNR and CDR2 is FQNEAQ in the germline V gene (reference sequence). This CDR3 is CASSLGDYIQYF. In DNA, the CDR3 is TGTGCCAGCAGCTTGGGGGATTACATTCAGTACTTC.

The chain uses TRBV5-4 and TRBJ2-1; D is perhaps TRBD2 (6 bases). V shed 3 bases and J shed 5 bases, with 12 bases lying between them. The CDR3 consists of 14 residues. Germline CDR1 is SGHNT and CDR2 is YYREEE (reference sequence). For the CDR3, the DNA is TGTGCCAGCAGCTGGGACTCCGACCACAATGAGCAGTTCTTC. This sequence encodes CASSWDSDHNEQFF.

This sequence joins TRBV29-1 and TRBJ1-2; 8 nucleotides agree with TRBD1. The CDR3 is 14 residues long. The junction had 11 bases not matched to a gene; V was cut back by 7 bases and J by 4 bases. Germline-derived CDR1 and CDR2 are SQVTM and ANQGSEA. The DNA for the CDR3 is TGCAGCGCGGAAGCCAGGGGGCTGGGCTATGGCTACACCTTC. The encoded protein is CSAEARGLGYGYTF.

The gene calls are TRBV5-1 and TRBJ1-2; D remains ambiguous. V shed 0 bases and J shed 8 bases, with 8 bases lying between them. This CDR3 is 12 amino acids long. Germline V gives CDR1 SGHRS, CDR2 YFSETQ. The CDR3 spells CASSLVRVGYTF. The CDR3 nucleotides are TGCGCCAGCAGCTTGGTTAGGGTCGGCTACACCTTC.

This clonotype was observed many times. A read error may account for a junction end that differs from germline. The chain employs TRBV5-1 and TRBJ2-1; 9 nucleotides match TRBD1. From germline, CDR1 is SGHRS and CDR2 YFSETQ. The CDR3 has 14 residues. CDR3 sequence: CASSLGQGYNEQFF. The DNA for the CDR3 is TGTGCCAGCAGCTTGGGACAGGGCTACAATGAGCAGTTCTTC.

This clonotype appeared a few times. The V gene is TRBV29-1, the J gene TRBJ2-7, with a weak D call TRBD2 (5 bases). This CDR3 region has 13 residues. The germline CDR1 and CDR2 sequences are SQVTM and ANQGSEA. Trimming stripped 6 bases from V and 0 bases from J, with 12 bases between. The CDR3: CSVQEDFSYEQYF. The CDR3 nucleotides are TGCAGCGTCCAGGAGGACTTCTCCTACGAGCAGTACTTC.

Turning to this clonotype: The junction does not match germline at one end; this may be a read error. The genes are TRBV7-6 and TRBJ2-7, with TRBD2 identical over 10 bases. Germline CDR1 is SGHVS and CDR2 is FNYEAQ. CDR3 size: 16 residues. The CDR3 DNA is TGTGCCAGTAGCTTATCCCTAGCGGGAGAAACCTACGAGCAGTACTTC. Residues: CASSLSLAGETYEQYF.

CDR3 amino acids: CASSQGYREIYNEQYF. The DNA of the CDR3 is TGTGCCAGCAGCCAAGGATACAGGGAGATCTACAATGAGCAGTACTTC. The rearrangement uses TRBV3-1 and TRBJ2-1; a weak D match, TRBD1 (6 bases). Gene TRBJ2-7 matches the end of the DNA better, so the J call may be wrong. The CDR3 runs 16 residues. In germline, CDR1 is LGHDT, CDR2 YNNKEL (reference sequence).

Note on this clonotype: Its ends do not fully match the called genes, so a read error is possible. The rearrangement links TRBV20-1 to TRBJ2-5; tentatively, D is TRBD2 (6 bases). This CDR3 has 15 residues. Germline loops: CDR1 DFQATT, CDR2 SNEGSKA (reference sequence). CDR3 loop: CNARDGGKWSETQYF. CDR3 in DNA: TGCAATGCTAGAGATGGGGGGAAGTGGTCAGAGACCCAGTACTTC.

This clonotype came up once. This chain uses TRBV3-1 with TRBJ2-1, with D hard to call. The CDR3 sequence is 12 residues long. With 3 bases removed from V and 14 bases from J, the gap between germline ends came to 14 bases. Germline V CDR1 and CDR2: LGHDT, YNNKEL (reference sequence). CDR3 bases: TGTGCCAGCAGCCACCTAGGCCTTGTGAAGTTCTTC. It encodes CASSHLGLVKFF.

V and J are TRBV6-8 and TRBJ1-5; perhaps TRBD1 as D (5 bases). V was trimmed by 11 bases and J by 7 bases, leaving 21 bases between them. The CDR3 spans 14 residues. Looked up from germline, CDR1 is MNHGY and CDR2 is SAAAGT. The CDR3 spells CAGIKARRAQPQHF. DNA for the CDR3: TGTGCCGGCATCAAGGCCCGCAGGGCCCAGCCCCAGCATTTT.

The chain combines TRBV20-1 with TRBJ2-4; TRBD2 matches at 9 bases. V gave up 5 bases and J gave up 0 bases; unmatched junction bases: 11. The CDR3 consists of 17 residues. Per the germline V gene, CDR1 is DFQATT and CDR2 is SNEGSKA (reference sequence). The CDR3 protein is CSAPLAGRMGAKNIQYF. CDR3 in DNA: TGCAGTGCTCCGCTAGCGGGACGTATGGGAGCCAAAAACATTCAGTACTTC.

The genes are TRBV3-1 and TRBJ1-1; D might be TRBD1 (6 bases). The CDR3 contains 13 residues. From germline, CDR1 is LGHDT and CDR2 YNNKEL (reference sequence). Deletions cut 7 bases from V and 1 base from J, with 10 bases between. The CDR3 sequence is CASTRTENTEAFF. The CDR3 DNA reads TGTGCCAGCACCCGGACAGAGAACACTGAAGCTTTCTTT.

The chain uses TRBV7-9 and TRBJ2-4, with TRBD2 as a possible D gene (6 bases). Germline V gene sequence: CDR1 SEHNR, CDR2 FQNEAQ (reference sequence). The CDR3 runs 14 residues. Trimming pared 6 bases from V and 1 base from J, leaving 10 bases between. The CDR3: CASSDTSAKNIQYF. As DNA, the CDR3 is TGTGCCAGCAGTGACACTAGCGCCAAAAACATTCAGTACTTC.

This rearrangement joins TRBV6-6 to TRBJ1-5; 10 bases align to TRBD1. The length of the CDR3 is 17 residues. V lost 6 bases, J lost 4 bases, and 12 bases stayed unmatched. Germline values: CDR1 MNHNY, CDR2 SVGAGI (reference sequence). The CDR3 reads CASSHGQGEVWNQPQHF. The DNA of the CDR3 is TGTGCCAGCAGCCATGGACAGGGGGAGGTATGGAATCAGCCCCAGCATTTT.

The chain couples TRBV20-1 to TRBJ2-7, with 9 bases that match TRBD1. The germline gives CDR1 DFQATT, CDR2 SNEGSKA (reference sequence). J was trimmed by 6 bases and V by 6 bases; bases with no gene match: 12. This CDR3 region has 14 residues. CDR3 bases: TGCAGTGCCCACCGACAGGGGGGGACCTGCGAGCAGTACTTC. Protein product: CSAHRQGGTCEQYF.

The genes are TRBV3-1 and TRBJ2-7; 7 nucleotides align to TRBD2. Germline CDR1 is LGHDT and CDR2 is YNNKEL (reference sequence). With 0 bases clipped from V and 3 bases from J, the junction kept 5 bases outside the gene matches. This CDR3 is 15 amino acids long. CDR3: CASSQEGGRHYEQYF. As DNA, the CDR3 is TGTGCCAGCAGCCAAGAAGGCGGGAGACACTACGAGCAGTACTTC.

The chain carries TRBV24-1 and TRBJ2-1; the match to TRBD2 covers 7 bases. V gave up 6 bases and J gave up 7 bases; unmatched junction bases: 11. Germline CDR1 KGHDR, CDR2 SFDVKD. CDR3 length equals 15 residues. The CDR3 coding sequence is TGTGCCACCAGTCCGGCGGTAGCGGGTAGGAATGAGCAGTTCTTC. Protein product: CATSPAVAGRNEQFF.